The 22 T cell receptor beta chains in this list originate from one sample, sequenced in a study of blood T cell repertoires in COVID-19. Clones were sequenced by immunoSEQ multiplex PCR, and TCRdb holds only the in-frame ones, with some missing. The data hold about 110,000 clones, with over 60% observed a single time. Sequences were obtained from peripheral blood. These receptors originate from a human donor in a cohort sampled during active or convalescent COVID-19.

The chain is built from TRBV3-1 (or the pseudogene TRBV3-2) and TRBJ2-5; maybe TRBD1 (5 bases). V lost 0 bases and J lost 6, with 11 bases in between. Per the germline V gene, CDR1 is LGHDT and CDR2 is YNNKEL (reference sequence). This CDR3 has 14 residues. The CDR3 spells CASSQDGAVKTQYF. DNA for the CDR3: TGTGCCAGCAGCCAAGATGGGGCAGTTAAGACCCAGTACTTC.

This clone came up a few times. CDR3 nucleotides: TGTGCCAGCAGTTACATCCTAGCGACAGATACGCAGTATTTT. Translated, it gives CASSYILATDTQYF. The chain has TRBV6-2 or TRBV6-3 and TRBJ2-3; D may be TRBD2 (6 bases). This CDR3 contains 14 residues. Germline values: CDR1 MNHEY, CDR2 SVGEGT. With 2 bases removed from V and 3 bases from J, the gap between germline ends came to 9 bases.

In regard to this clone: One junction end does not reproduce the germline sequence, and a read error may be involved. The chain joins TRBV10-2 to TRBJ2-2; the match to TRBD1 covers 9 bases. The CDR3 is 17 residues long. Germline CDR1 reads WSHSY; CDR2 reads SAAADI. The CDR3 sequence is CPSRTDRGTTNTGELFF. The CDR3 coding sequence is TGCCCCAGCAGAACCGACAGGGGGACCACGAACACCGGGGAGCTGTTTTTT.

J is TRBJ1-2 and V is TRBV18; D is unclear. Germline V gene data show CDR1 as KGHSH and CDR2 as LQKENI. The CDR3 length is 13 residues. With 3 bases removed from V and 8 bases from J, the gap between germline ends came to 13 bases. The DNA for the CDR3 is TGTGCCAGCTCACCGCCTCGGTCGGGGGGCTACACCTTC. Its translation: CASSPPRSGGYTF.

This chain links TRBV6-6 with TRBJ1-2, with 11 bases that match TRBD1. The CDR3 loop spans 11 amino acids. J was trimmed by 4 bases and V by 11 bases; bases with no gene match: 0. Per germline, CDR1 MNHNY and CDR2 SVGAGI (reference sequence). CDR3 nucleotides: TGTGCCGGACAGGGGGCCTATGGCTACACCTTC. Translation: CAGQGAYGYTF.

The genes are TRBV27 and TRBJ1-2; 8 nucleotides match TRBD1. CDR1 and CDR2 (germline): MNHEY, SMNVEV (reference sequence). The CDR3 loop spans 13 amino acids. Trimming removed 7 bases from V and 4 bases from J; junction bases left unmatched: 5. In DNA, the CDR3 is TGTGCCAGCAAAGGGACAGGAGGCTATGGCTACACCTTC. It is translated as CASKGTGGYGYTF.

This chain links TRBV7-8 with TRBJ2-3; weak D call: TRBD2 (6 bases). Per the germline V gene, CDR1 is SGHVS and CDR2 is FQNEAQ. The CDR3 loop spans 14 amino acids. The V end lost 11 bases, the J end lost 0 bases, and 15 bases lay between the germline ends. DNA for the CDR3: TGTGCCGCCGGGGGAGTCTCTAGCACAGATACGCAGTATTTT. Translating gives CAAGGVSSTDTQYF.

The rearrangement joins TRBV9 to TRBJ2-1, with 13 bases aligning to TRBD2. The germline gives CDR1 SGDLS, CDR2 YYNGEE. The V segment lost 0 bases and the J segment 15 bases; nucleotides outside the gene matches: 6. This CDR3 has 14 residues. Here the CDR3 reads CASSVGTSGGARFF. The CDR3 DNA reads as TGTGCCAGCAGCGTAGGAACTAGCGGGGGGGCCCGGTTCTTC.

The rearrangement links TRBV11-3 to TRBJ2-5; 7 bases match TRBD1. The germline gives CDR1 SGHNT, CDR2 YENEEA. The CDR3 length is 14 residues. J was trimmed by 4 bases and V by 2 bases; bases with no gene match: 4. The CDR3 here is CASSLRGPGETQYF. CDR3 in DNA: TGTGCCAGCAGCTTAAGGGGGCCGGGAGAGACCCAGTACTTC.

This clone was seen only a few times. The conserved phenylalanine or tryptophan is not found at the CDR3 terminus, so this likely reflects a read error. The limits of the CDR3 on the DNA are not certain, so only TCRdb's listed CDR3 is given. The V and J genes are TRBV6-2 or TRBV6-3 and TRBJ2-7; the D segment call TRBD2 is taken from the table without a DNA check. Including both end residues, the CDR3 is 11 amino acids long. The germline V gene encodes CDR1 MNHEY and CDR2 SVGEGT. CDR3 in amino acids: CASSSRAVFNL.

In the case of this clone: The sample holds other DNA sequences that translate to the same CDR3. The CDR3 coding sequence is TGTGCCAGCTCACCGACAGGGGGATCCTACGAGCAGTACTTC. Its translation: CASSPTGGSYEQYF. The J gene is TRBJ2-7, the V gene TRBV18; 9 nucleotides align to TRBD1. CDR1 and CDR2 from the germline V gene are KGHSH and LQKENI. CDR3 length: 14 residues. V was clipped by 3 bases and J by 1 base; unmatched bases: 1.

V is TRBV28 and J is TRBJ2-1; TRBD2 aligns across 15 bases. The CDR3 length is 15 residues. Germline lookup yields CDR1 MDHEN and CDR2 SYDVKM. V lost 6 bases, J lost 9 bases, and 6 bases stayed unmatched. The CDR3 loop is CASSAGTSGRSEQFF. The DNA for the CDR3 is TGTGCCAGCAGCGCTGGGACTAGCGGGAGGAGTGAGCAGTTCTTC. The full variable domain, its missing parts supplied by reference TRBV28 and TRBJ2-1, is DVKVTQSSRYLVKRTGEKVFLECVQDMDHENMFWYRQDPGLGLRLIYFSYDVKMKEKGDIPEGYSVSREKKERFSLILESASTNQTSMYLCASSAGTSGRSEQFFGPGTRLTVL.

The chain joins TRBV6-1 to TRBJ2-7; D uncertain. CDR1 is MNHNS and CDR2 is SASEGT in the germline V gene. This CDR3 region has 15 residues. Trimming stripped 1 base from V and 0 bases from J, with 10 bases between. CDR3: CASSEGAALSYEQYF. As DNA, the CDR3 is TGTGCCAGCAGTGAAGGGGCAGCCCTCTCCTACGAGCAGTACTTC.

The V gene is TRBV21-1, the J gene TRBJ1-5; TRBD1, as called in the table, went unchecked against the DNA. TRBV21-1 is a documented pseudogene. The CDR3 extends over 15 amino acids. The DNA for the CDR3 is TGTGCCAGCAGCATACCACCCAATCACCAGGGATGCCAGCATTTT. Amino acids: CASSIPPNHQGCQHF.

The V call is TRBV7-9, the J call TRBJ1-1; 11 bases are a match to TRBD1. From germline, CDR1 is SEHNR and CDR2 FQNEAQ (reference sequence). This CDR3 has 17 amino acids. After removal of 1 base from V and 1 base from J, the junction contained 5 bases not matched to a gene. CDR3 sequence reads: CASSLGGQGATNTEAFF. The CDR3, as DNA: TGTGCCAGCAGCTTAGGAGGACAGGGGGCAACGAACACTGAAGCTTTCTTT. The whole variable domain, filled in from reference TRBV7-9 and TRBJ1-1, reads DTGVSQNPRHKITKRGQNVTFRCDPISEHNRLYWYRQTLGQGPEFLTYFQNEAQLEKSRLLSDRFSAERPKGSFSTLEIQRTEQGDSAMYLCASSLGGQGATNTEAFFGQGTRLTVV.

J is TRBJ2-7 and V is TRBV3-1 (or the pseudogene TRBV3-2); TRBD1 agrees at 7 bases. Germline CDR1 is LGHDT and CDR2 is YNNKEL (reference sequence). V trimming: 3 bases; J trimming: 10 bases; junction bases outside the gene matches: 6. The CDR3 runs to 12 residues. The CDR3 reads CASSHDRAHQYF. CDR3 sequence (DNA): TGTGCCAGCAGCCACGACAGGGCGCACCAGTACTTC.

A single count supports this clone. The CDR3 spells CASSGGDWVNTEAFF. The DNA of the CDR3 is TGTGCCAGCAGTGGCGGGGATTGGGTGAACACTGAAGCTTTCTTT. The chain uses TRBV2 and TRBJ1-1, with D hard to call. The CDR3 runs to 15 residues. Per germline, CDR1 SNHLY and CDR2 FYNNEI. V was cut by 4 bases and J by 0 bases, with 12 bases left in between.

V gene TRBV6-5 combines with J gene TRBJ1-4; maybe TRBD1 (5 bases). The CDR3 runs to 15 residues. CDR1 and CDR2 (germline): MNHEY, SVGAGI. Trimming stripped 0 bases from V and 0 bases from J, with 5 bases between. The CDR3 nucleotides are TGTGCCAGCAGTTACTCGACAGCAACTAATGAAAAACTGTTTTTT. Its protein is CASSYSTATNEKLFF.

The genes are TRBV28 and TRBJ1-4; D not resolved. V was pared by 1 base and J by 7 bases, with 13 bases between. The CDR3 is made up of 15 amino acids. The V gene's germline CDR1 is MDHEN and CDR2 SYDVKM. As DNA, the CDR3 is TGTGCCAGCAGTTTATTCCTGGCGGTGGGTGAAAAACTGTTTTTT. The encoded protein is CASSLFLAVGEKLFF. The whole variable domain, remainder taken from reference TRBV28 and TRBJ1-4, is DVKVTQSSRYLVKRTGEKVFLECVQDMDHENMFWYRQDPGLGLRLIYFSYDVKMKEKGDIPEGYSVSREKKERFSLILESASTNQTSMYLCASSLFLAVGEKLFFGSGTQLSVL.

The chain joins TRBV5-1 to TRBJ1-1; tentatively, D is TRBD1 (6 bases). The CDR3 is 19 amino acids. The germline V and J ends were trimmed by 0 bases and 1 base, with 22 bases remaining between them. Germline V gives CDR1 SGHRS, CDR2 YFSETQ. CDR3 sequence reads: CASSLATGGYSGANTEAFF. CDR3 DNA sequence: TGCGCCAGCAGCTTGGCCACGGGGGGCTATAGCGGCGCGAACACTGAAGCTTTCTTT.

The chain is built from TRBV5-1 and TRBJ1-2; D not certain. The germline V gene encodes CDR1 SGHRS and CDR2 YFSETQ. V lost 4 bases and J lost 4, with 8 bases in between. The CDR3 totals 12 residues. The CDR3 region is CASSTDFYGYTF. CDR3 nucleotides: TGCGCCAGCAGCACAGATTTCTATGGCTACACCTTC.

The genes are TRBV7-2 and TRBJ2-7; 13 nucleotides match TRBD2. J was trimmed by 6 bases and V by 5 bases; bases with no gene match: 7. Germline CDR1 is SGHTA and CDR2 is FQGNSA. CDR3 length equals 15 residues. The CDR3 region has the DNA TGTGCCAGCAGCCTAGGGACTAGCGGGACTCTCGAGCAGTACTTC. Its protein is CASSLGTSGTLEQYF.